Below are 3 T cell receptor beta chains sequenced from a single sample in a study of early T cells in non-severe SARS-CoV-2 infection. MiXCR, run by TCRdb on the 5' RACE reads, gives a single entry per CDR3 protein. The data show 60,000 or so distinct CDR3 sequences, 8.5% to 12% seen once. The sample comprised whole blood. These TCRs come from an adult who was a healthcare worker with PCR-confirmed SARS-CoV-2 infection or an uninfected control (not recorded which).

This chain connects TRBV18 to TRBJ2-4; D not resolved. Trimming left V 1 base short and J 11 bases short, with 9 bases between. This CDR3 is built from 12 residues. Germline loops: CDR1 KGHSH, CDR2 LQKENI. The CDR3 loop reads CASSPLGPVQYF. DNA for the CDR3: TGTGCCAGCTCACCACTCGGACCAGTTCAGTACTTC.

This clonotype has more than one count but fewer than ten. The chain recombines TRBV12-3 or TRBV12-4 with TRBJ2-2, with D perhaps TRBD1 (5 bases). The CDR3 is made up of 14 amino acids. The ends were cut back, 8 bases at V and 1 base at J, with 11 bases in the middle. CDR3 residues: CASRGALNTGELFF. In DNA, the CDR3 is TGTGCCAGCCGTGGGGCCCTGAACACCGGGGAGCTGTTTTTT.

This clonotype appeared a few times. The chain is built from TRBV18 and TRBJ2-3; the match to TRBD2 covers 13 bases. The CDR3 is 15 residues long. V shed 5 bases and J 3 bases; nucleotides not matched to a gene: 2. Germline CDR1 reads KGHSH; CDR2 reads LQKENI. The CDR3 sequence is CASSGLAGETDTQYF. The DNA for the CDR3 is TGTGCCAGCTCAGGACTAGCGGGGGAAACAGATACGCAGTATTTT.